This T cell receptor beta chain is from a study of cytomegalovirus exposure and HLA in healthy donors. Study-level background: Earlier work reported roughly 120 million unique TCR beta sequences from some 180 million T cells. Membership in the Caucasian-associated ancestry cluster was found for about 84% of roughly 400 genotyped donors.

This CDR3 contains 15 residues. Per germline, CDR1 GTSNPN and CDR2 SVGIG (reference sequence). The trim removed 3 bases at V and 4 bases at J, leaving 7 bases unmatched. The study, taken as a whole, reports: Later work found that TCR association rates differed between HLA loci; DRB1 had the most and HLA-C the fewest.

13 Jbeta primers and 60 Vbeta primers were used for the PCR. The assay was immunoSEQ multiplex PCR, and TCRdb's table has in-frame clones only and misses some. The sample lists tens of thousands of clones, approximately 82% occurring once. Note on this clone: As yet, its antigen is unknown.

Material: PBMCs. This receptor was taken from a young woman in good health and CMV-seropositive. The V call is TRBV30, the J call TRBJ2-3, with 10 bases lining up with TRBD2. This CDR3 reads CAWRGAGGPADTQYF. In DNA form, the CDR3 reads TGTGCCTGGAGGGGAGCGGGGGGGCCCGCAGATACGCAGTATTTT.